This is a list of T cell receptor beta chains from one sample in a study of T cell responses to AZD1222 COVID-19 vaccine. This table comes from immunoSEQ multiplex PCR, and its TCRdb copy is limited to in-frame clones, with some not included. The sample has roughly 170,000 clones, 88% seen once. Sequencing was performed on peripheral blood, taken on day 0 of AZD1222 vaccination. The origin of the receptors is an adult in good health. Each CDR3 is given with its conserved first and last residue. The order of the fields is clone size, D gene, V gene, J gene, CDR3 protein, CDR3 DNA. D genes are given only for firm matches. Some rows have no size entry. The others give once, few or many, or a class for an expanded clone.

abundance: NA
d_gene: NA
v_gene: TRBV28
j_gene: TRBJ2-3
CDR3aa: CASSLGGGRSDTQYF
CDR3nt: TGTGCCAGCAGTTTAGGAGGGGGGAGATCGGATACGCAGTATTTT

abundance: once
d_gene: NA
v_gene: TRBV19
j_gene: TRBJ2-3
CDR3aa: CASSPTGTFTDTQYF
CDR3nt: TGTGCCAGTAGTCCCACAGGGACTTTCACAGATACGCAGTATTTT

abundance: NA
d_gene: TRBD1
v_gene: TRBV27
j_gene: TRBJ1-4
CDR3aa: CASSWRGHAEKLFF
CDR3nt: TGTGCCAGCAGTTGGAGGGGGCATGCGGAAAAACTGTTTTTT

abundance: NA
d_gene: NA
v_gene: TRBV29-1
j_gene: TRBJ1-2
CDR3aa: CSVGNGGYTF
CDR3nt: TGCAGCGTTGGTAACGGTGGCTACACCTTC

abundance: NA
d_gene: NA
v_gene: TRBV9
j_gene: TRBJ2-2
CDR3aa: CASSGGGALGELFF
CDR3nt: TGTGCCAGCAGCGGGGGCGGGGCCCTCGGGGAGCTGTTTTTT

abundance: NA
d_gene: NA
v_gene: TRBV5-4
j_gene: TRBJ2-6
CDR3aa: CASSLPGTGANVLTF
CDR3nt: TGTGCCAGCAGCTTGCCCGGGACTGGGGCCAACGTCCTGACTTTC

abundance: NA
d_gene: TRBD1
v_gene: TRBV7-3
j_gene: TRBJ2-3
CDR3aa: CASDLTGQGTDTQYF
CDR3nt: TGTGCCAGCGACCTAACGGGACAGGGCACAGATACGCAGTATTTT

abundance: NA
d_gene: NA
v_gene: TRBV7-3
j_gene: TRBJ2-7
CDR3aa: CASSFNGGNEQYF
CDR3nt: TGTGCCAGCAGCTTTAATGGGGGCAACGAGCAGTACTTC

abundance: NA
d_gene: TRBD2
v_gene: TRBV10-1
j_gene: TRBJ2-1
CDR3aa: CASSAGLAGRPYNEQFF
CDR3nt: TGCGCCAGCAGTGCGGGACTAGCGGGGAGACCCTACAATGAGCAGTTCTTC

abundance: NA
d_gene: TRBD2
v_gene: TRBV11-2
j_gene: TRBJ2-1
CDR3aa: CASSPGTSGRAVYNEQFF
CDR3nt: TGTGCCAGCAGCCCAGGGACTAGCGGGAGGGCCGTTTACAATGAGCAGTTCTTC

abundance: NA
d_gene: TRBD1
v_gene: TRBV6-5
j_gene: TRBJ1-5
CDR3aa: CASRQGNQPQHF
CDR3nt: TGTGCCAGCAGACAGGGGAATCAGCCCCAGCATTTT

abundance: NA
d_gene: TRBD2
v_gene: TRBV6-5
j_gene: TRBJ2-7
CDR3aa: CASITTSAGGEQYF
CDR3nt: TGTGCCAGCATAACCACTAGCGCGGGGGGCGAGCAGTACTTC

abundance: NA
d_gene: NA
v_gene: TRBV11-2
j_gene: TRBJ2-7
CDR3aa: CASSLDLGQYEQYF
CDR3nt: TGTGCCAGCAGCTTAGATCTGGGCCAATACGAGCAGTACTTC

abundance: NA
d_gene: TRBD2
v_gene: TRBV12-3/TRBV12-4
j_gene: TRBJ2-3
CDR3aa: CASNRGVLDTQYF
CDR3nt: TGTGCCAGCAACCGGGGGGTGTTAGATACGCAGTATTTT

abundance: NA
d_gene: NA
v_gene: TRBV10-3
j_gene: TRBJ1-1
CDR3aa: CAIREQGPAEAFF
CDR3nt: TGTGCCATCAGGGAACAGGGTCCCGCTGAAGCTTTCTTT

abundance: NA
d_gene: TRBD2
v_gene: TRBV7-8
j_gene: TRBJ2-5
CDR3aa: CASSPTGAGVRETQYF
CDR3nt: TGTGCCAGCAGCCCTACGGGCGCGGGAGTGAGAGAGACCCAGTACTTC

abundance: once
d_gene: NA
v_gene: TRBV6-5
j_gene: TRBJ2-1
CDR3aa: CASRPDRSSYNEQFF
CDR3nt: TGTGCCAGCAGACCCGACAGGAGCTCCTACAATGAGCAGTTCTTC

abundance: NA
d_gene: NA
v_gene: TRBV29-1
j_gene: TRBJ1-2
CDR3aa: CSGGGPRDGYTF
CDR3nt: TGCAGCGGCGGAGGCCCCAGGGATGGCTACACCTTC

abundance: NA
d_gene: TRBD2
v_gene: TRBV7-3
j_gene: TRBJ2-2
CDR3aa: CASSLHPPVAGGTSTGELFF
CDR3nt: TGTGCCAGCAGCTTACACCCCCCGGTAGCGGGAGGGACTAGCACCGGGGAGCTGTTTTTT

abundance: NA
d_gene: NA
v_gene: TRBV3-1/TRBV3-2
j_gene: TRBJ1-1
CDR3aa: CASRSQQRGPNTEAFF
CDR3nt: TGTGCCAGCAGGTCCCAACAAAGGGGCCCGAACACTGAAGCTTTCTTT

abundance: NA
d_gene: NA
v_gene: TRBV19
j_gene: TRBJ1-6
CDR3aa: CASSRDGSPSPLHF
CDR3nt: TGTGCCAGTAGTAGGGACGGATCCCCTTCACCCCTCCACTTT

abundance: NA
d_gene: TRBD1
v_gene: TRBV29-1
j_gene: TRBJ1-2
CDR3aa: CSGLQGDGYTF
CDR3nt: TGCAGCGGCCTACAGGGGGATGGCTACACCTTC

abundance: once
d_gene: NA
v_gene: TRBV5-1
j_gene: TRBJ1-1
CDR3aa: CASSWTVGNTEAFF
CDR3nt: TGCGCCAGCAGCTGGACAGTGGGGAACACTGAAGCTTTCTTT

abundance: NA
d_gene: TRBD2
v_gene: TRBV5-4
j_gene: TRBJ2-2
CDR3aa: CASSAKGSGGPTGELFF
CDR3nt: TGTGCCAGCAGCGCCAAGGGGAGCGGGGGGCCCACCGGGGAGCTGTTTTTT

abundance: NA
d_gene: TRBD1
v_gene: TRBV7-3
j_gene: TRBJ2-1
CDR3aa: CASSPSRDRGYEQFF
CDR3nt: TGTGCCAGCAGCCCCTCCCGGGACAGGGGATATGAGCAGTTCTTC

abundance: NA
d_gene: TRBD2
v_gene: TRBV4-2
j_gene: TRBJ2-7
CDR3aa: CASGRGASGSSYEQYF
CDR3nt: TGTGCCAGCGGTCGGGGTGCTAGCGGGAGCTCCTACGAGCAGTACTTC

abundance: NA
d_gene: NA
v_gene: TRBV9
j_gene: TRBJ2-2
CDR3aa: CASSVRPNSGELFF
CDR3nt: TGTGCCAGCAGCGTGCGGCCTAACTCCGGGGAGCTGTTTTTT